The T cell receptor (beta chain) under discussion was sequenced for a study of identical twins' blood T cells. Study outcomes and limitations: Each donor's most abundant TCRbeta clonotypes shared more CDR3 sequences with her twin than unrelated donors.

One entry per CDR3 protein results from TCRdb running MiXCR on the 5' RACE reads. The sample lists 350,000 to 450,000 distinct CDR3 sequences; roughly 28% were seen once. The CDR3 extends over 14 amino acids. Germline V CDR1 and CDR2: SGHVS, FNYEAQ. The V end was cut by 3 bases, the J end by 3 bases, with 11 bases between. As for this clonotype: The antigen is undetermined.

The TCR sequence derives from a woman between 18 and 55 years old in good health. The rearrangement links TRBV7-6 to TRBJ1-2; maybe TRBD1 (5 bases). The sequenced sample was PBMCs. Here the CDR3 reads CASSFGGVDYGYTF. The DNA for the CDR3 is TGTGCCAGCAGCTTCGGAGGGGTAGACTATGGCTACACCTTC. Full variable domain (outside the CDR3, taken from reference TRBV7-6 and TRBJ1-2): GAGVSQSPRYKVTKRGQDVALRCDPISGHVSLYWYRQALGQGPEFLTYFNYEAQQDKSGLPNDRFSAERPEGSISTLTIQRTEQRDSAMYRCASSFGGVDYGYTFGSGTRLTVV.